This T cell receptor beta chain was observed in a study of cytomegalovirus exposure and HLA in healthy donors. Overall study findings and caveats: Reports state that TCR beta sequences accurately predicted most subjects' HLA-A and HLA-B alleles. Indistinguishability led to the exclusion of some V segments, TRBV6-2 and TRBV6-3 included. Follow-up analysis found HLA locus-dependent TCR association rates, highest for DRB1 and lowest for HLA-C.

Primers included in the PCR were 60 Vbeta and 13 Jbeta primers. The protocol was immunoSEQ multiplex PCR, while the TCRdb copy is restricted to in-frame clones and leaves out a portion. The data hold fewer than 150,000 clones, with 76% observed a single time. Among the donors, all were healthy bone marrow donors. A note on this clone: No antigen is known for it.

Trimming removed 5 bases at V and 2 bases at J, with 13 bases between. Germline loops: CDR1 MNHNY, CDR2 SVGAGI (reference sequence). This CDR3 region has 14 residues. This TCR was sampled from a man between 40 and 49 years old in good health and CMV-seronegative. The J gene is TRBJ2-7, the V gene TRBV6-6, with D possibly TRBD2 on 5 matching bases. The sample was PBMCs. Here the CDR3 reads CASSRLDGTYEQYF. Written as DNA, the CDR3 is TGTGCCAGCAGTAGACTCGACGGGACCTACGAGCAGTACTTC.